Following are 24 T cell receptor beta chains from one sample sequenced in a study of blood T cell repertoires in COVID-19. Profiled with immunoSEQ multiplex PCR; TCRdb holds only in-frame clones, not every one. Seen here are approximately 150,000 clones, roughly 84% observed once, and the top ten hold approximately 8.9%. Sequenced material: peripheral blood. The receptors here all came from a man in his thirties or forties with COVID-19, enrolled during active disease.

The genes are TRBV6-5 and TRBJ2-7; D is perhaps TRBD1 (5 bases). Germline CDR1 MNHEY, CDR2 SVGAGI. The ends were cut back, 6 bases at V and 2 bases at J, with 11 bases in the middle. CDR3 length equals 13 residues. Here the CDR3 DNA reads TGTGCCAGCAGGACTCCGACAGCCTACGAGCAGTACTTC. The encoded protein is CASRTPTAYEQYF.

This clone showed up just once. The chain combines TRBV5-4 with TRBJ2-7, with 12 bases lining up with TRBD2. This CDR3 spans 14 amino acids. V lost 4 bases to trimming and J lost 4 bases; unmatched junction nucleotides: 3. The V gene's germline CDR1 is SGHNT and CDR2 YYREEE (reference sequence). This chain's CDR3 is CASSPTSGSYEQYF. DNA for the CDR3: TGTGCCAGCAGCCCGACTAGCGGGAGTTACGAGCAGTACTTC.

Written as DNA, the CDR3 is TGTGCCAGCAGGGCAGGGGTCGGCACCGGGGAGCTGTTTTTT. Translation: CASRAGVGTGELFF. The J gene is TRBJ2-2, the V gene TRBV27, with D possibly matching TRBD1 (6 bases). Per germline, CDR1 MNHEY and CDR2 SMNVEV (reference sequence). This CDR3 region has 14 residues. The ends were cut back, 6 bases at V and 4 bases at J, with 12 bases in the middle.

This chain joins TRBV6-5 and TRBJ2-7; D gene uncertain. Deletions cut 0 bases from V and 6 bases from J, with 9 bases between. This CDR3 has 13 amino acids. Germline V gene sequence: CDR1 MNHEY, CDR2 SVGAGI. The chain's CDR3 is CASSYSSWSEQYF. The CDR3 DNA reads TGTGCCAGCAGTTACTCGAGTTGGAGCGAGCAGTACTTC.

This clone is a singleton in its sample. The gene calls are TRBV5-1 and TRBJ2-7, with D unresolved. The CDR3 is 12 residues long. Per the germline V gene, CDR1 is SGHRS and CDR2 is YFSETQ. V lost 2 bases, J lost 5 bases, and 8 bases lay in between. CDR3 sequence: CASSLSADEQYF. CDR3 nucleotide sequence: TGCGCCAGCAGCTTATCCGCAGACGAGCAGTACTTC.

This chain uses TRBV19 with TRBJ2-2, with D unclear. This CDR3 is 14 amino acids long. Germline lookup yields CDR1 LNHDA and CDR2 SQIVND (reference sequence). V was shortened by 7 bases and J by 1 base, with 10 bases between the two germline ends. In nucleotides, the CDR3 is TGTGCCAGTATTGGCACAGTGAACACCGGGGAGCTGTTTTTT. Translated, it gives CASIGTVNTGELFF. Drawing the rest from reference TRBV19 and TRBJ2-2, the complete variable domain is DGGITQSPKYLFRKEGQNVTLSCEQNLNHDAMYWYRQDPGQGLRLIYYSQIVNDFQKGDIAEGYSVSREKKESFPLTVTSAQKNPTAFYLCASIGTVNTGELFFGEGSRLTVL.

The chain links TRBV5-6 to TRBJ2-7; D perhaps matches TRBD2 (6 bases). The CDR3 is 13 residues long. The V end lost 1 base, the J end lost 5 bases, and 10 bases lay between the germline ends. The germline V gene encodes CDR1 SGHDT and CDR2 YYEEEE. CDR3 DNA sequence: TGTGCCAGCAGCTTGACCGGGGGTGACGAGCAGTACTTC. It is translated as CASSLTGGDEQYF.

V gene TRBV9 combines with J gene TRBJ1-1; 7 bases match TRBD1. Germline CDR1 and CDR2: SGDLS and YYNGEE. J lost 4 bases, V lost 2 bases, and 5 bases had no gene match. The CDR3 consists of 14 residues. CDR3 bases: TGTGCCAGCAGCGTCGACAGGGCAAGCACTGAAGCTTTCTTT. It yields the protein CASSVDRASTEAFF.

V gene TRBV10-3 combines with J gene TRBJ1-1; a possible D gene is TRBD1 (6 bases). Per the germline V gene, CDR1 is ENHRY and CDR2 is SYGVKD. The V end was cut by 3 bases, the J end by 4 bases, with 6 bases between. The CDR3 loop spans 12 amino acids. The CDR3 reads CAISDRGTEAFF. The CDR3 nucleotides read TGTGCCATCAGTGACAGGGGCACTGAAGCTTTCTTT.

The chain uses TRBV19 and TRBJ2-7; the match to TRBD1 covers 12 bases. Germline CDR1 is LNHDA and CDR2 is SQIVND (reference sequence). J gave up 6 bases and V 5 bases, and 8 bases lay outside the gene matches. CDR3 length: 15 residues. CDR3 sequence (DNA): TGTGCCAGTAGTGCAGGGACAGGGGGCTTTGTCGAGCAGTACTTC. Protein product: CASSAGTGGFVEQYF.

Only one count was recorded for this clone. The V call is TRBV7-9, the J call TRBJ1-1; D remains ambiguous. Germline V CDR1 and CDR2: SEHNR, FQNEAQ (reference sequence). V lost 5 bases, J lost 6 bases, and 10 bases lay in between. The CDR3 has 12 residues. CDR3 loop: CASSPPGPEAFF. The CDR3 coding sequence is TGTGCCAGCAGCCCTCCGGGTCCTGAAGCTTTCTTT.

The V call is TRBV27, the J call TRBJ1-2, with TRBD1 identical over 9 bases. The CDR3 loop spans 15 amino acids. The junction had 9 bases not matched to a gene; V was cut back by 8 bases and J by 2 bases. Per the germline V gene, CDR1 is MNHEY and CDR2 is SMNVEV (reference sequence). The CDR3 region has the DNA TGTGCCAGCCGCCCTTGGGACAGGGACAACTATGGCTACACCTTC. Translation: CASRPWDRDNYGYTF.

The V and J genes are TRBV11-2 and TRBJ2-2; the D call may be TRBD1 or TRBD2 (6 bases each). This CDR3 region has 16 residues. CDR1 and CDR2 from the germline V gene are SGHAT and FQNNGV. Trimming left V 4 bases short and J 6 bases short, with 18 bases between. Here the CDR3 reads CASSSEGGVVPGELFF. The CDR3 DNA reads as TGTGCCAGCAGCTCAGAGGGGGGAGTAGTACCCGGGGAGCTGTTTTTT. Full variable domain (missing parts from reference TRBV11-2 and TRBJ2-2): EAGVAQSPRYKIIEKRQSVAFWCNPISGHATLYWYQQILGQGPKLLIQFQNNGVVDDSQLPKDRFSAERLKGVDSTLKIQPAKLEDSAVYLCASSSEGGVVPGELFFGEGSRLTVL.

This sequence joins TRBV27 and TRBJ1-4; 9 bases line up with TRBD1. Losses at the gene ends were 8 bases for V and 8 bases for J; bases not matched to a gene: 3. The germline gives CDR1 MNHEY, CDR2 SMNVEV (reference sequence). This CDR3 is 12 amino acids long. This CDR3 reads CASAGQGEKLFF. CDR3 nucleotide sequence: TGTGCCAGCGCGGGACAGGGCGAAAAACTGTTTTTT.

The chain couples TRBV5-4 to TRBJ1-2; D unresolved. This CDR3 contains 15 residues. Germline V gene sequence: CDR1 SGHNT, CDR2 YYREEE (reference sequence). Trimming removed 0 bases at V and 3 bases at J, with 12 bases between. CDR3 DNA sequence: TGTGCCAGCAGCTTGGAGCGGACTACAGACTATGGCTACACCTTC. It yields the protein CASSLERTTDYGYTF.

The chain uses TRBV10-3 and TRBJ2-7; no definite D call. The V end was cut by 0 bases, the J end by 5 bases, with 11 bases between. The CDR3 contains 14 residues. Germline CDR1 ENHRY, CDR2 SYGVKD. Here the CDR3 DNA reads TGTGCCATCAGTGAGTCGACTGGAGTCAACGAGCAGTACTTC. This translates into CAISESTGVNEQYF.

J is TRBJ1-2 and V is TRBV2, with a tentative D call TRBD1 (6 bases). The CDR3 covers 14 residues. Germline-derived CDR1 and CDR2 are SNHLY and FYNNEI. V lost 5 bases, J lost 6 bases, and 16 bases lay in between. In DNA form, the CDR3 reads TGTGCCAGCAGTATCCAGATGGACAGCGATGGCTACACCTTC. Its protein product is CASSIQMDSDGYTF. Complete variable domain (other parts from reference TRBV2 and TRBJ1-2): EPEVTQTPSHQVTQMGQEVILRCVPISNHLYFYWYRQILGQKVEFLVSFYNNEISEKSEIFDDQFSVERPDGSNFTLKIRSTKLEDSAMYFCASSIQMDSDGYTFGSGTRLTVV.

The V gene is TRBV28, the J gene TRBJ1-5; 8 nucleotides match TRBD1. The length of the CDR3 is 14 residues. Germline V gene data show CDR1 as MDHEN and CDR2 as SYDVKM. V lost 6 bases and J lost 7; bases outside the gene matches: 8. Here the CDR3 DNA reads TGTGCCAGCAGCCGAGGACAGGGCATCCAGCCCCAGCATTTT. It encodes CASSRGQGIQPQHF.

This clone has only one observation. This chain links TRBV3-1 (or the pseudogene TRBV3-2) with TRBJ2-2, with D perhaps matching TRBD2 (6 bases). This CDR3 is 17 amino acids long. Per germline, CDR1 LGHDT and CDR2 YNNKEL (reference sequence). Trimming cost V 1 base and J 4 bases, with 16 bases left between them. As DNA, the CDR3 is TGTGCCAGCAGCCAAGGGGGAGGACTTCAGGGCACCGGGGAGCTGTTTTTT. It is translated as CASSQGGGLQGTGELFF.

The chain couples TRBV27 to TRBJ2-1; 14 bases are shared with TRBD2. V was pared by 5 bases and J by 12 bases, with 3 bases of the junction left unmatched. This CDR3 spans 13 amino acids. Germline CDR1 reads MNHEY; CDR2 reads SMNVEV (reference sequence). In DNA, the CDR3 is TGTGCCAGCAGTGGGACTAGCGGGAGATCGCAGTTCTTC. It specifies CASSGTSGRSQFF.

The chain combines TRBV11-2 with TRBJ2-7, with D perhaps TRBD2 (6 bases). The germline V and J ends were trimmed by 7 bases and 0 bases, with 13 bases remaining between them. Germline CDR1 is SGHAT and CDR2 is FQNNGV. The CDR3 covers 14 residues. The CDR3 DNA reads TGTGCCAGCACGCGACCGGGGGTCTCCTACGAGCAGTACTTC. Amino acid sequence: CASTRPGVSYEQYF.

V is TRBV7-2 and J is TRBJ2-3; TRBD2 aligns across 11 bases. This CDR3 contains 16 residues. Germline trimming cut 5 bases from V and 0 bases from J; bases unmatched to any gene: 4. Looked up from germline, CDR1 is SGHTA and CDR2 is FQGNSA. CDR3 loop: CASSPASGRSTDTQYF. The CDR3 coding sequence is TGTGCCAGCAGCCCCGCTAGCGGGAGGAGCACAGATACGCAGTATTTT. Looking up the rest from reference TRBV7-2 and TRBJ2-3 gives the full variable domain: GAGVSQSPSNKVTEKGKDVELRCDPISGHTALYWYRQSLGQGLEFLIYFQGNSAPDKSGLPSDRFSAERTGGSVSTLTIQRTQQEDSAVYLCASSPASGRSTDTQYFGPGTRLTVL.

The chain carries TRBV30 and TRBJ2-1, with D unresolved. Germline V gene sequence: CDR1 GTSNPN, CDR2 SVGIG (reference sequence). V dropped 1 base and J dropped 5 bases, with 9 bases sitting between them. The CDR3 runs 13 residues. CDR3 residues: CAWSGPGDNEQFF. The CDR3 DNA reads TGTGCCTGGAGTGGTCCGGGTGACAATGAGCAGTTCTTC.

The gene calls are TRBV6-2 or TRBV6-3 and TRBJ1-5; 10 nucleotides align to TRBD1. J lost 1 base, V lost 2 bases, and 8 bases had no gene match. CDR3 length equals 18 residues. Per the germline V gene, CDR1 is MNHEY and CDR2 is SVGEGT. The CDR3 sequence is CASSYERDRGLSNQPQHF. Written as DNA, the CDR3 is TGTGCCAGCAGTTACGAAAGGGACAGGGGCCTGAGCAATCAGCCCCAGCATTTT.